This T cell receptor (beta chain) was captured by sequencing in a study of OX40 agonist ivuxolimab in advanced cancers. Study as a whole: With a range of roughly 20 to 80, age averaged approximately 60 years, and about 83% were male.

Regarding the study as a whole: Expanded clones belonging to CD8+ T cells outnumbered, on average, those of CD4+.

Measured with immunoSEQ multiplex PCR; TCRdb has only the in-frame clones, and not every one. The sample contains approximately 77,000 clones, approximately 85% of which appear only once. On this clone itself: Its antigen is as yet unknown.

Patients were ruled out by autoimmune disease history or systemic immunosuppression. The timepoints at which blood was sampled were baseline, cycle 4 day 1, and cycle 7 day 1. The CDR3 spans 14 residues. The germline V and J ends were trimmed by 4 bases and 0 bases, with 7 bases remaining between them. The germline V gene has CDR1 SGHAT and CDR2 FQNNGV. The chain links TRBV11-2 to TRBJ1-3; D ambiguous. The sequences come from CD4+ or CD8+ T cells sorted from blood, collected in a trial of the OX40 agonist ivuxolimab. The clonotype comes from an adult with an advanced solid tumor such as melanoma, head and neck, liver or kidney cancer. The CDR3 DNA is TGTGCCAGCAGCTCTTCAGTCTCTGGAAACACCATATATTTT. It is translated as CASSSSVSGNTIYF.